Listed below are T cell receptor beta chains from one sample, sequenced in a study of shared clonotypes between healthy human individuals. Data came from immunoSEQ multiplex PCR; TCRdb stores just in-frame clones and leaves some out. Of roughly 2.5 million clones in the sample, about 92% are singletons; the top ten hold about 0.13%. The sequencing sample was made of naive CD4+ T cells sorted from blood. The source of these receptors is a man between 18 and 35 years old in good health. Both conserved end residues are part of each CDR3. A D gene is named only where the DNA matches it firmly. Clone size is shown for a subset of rows, as once, few, many or a class of expanded clone.

>TRBJ2-1|.|TRBD2|TRBV6-5
TGTGCCAGCAGTTACGGCGATCCTAGCGGGAGAGGTGAGCAGTTCTTC
CASSYGDPSGRGEQFF
>TRBJ2-3|.|.|TRBV27
TGTGCCAGCAGTTCTCGACTCCTAGATACGCAGTATTTT
CASSSRLLDTQYF
>TRBJ1-1|once|TRBD1|TRBV6-5
TGTGCCAGCGAGCGGGGCAGGGGGTACACTGAAGCTTTCTTT
CASERGRGYTEAFF
>TRBJ1-2|.|.|TRBV5-5
TGTGCCAGCAGCTTGTTTGGCGGCTCTAACTATGGCTACACCTTC
CASSLFGGSNYGYTF
>TRBJ1-2|.|TRBD1|TRBV7-9
TGTGCCAGCAGCTTACCCGGACAGGGGCAAGACTATGGCTACACCTTC
CASSLPGQGQDYGYTF
>TRBJ2-7|.|.|TRBV5-1
TGCGCCAGCAGCTTGGCGTCCTACGAGCAGTACTTC
CASSLASYEQYF
>TRBJ1-2|.|.|TRBV5-1
TGCGCCAGCAGCACCGGGACTCCAATTGGCCATGGCTACACCTTC
CASSTGTPIGHGYTF
>TRBJ2-3|.|.|TRBV5-4
TGTGCCAGCAGCGGGTTTGGGGGGCTAGACCGCACAGATACGCAGTATTTT
CASSGFGGLDRTDTQYF
>TRBJ2-4|.|.|TRBV6-5
TGTGCCAGCAGTTACTCATCCGAAGCCAAAAACATTCAGTACTTC
CASSYSSEAKNIQYF
>TRBJ2-1|.|TRBD2|TRBV19
TGTGCCAGTAGTGCTCGGACTAGAGTTGGCAATGAGCAGTTCTTC
CASSARTRVGNEQFF
>TRBJ2-2|.|TRBD2|TRBV30
TGTGCCTGGAGTCTACTAGCGGGAGGAGGGGACACCGGGGAGCTGTTTTTT
CAWSLLAGGGDTGELFF
>TRBJ2-1|.|.|TRBV2
TGTGCCAGCAGTGACGACGGGGGAGCCTACAATGAGCAGTTCTTC
CASSDDGGAYNEQFF
>TRBJ2-3|.|TRBD1|TRBV11-3
TGTGCCAGCAGCTTGGGACAGCTCACAGATACGCAGTATTTT
CASSLGQLTDTQYF
>TRBJ1-1|few|.|TRBV30
TGTGCCTTTTCGACCCACCTCGTGAACACTGAAGCTTTCTTT
CAFSTHLVNTEAFF
>TRBJ2-7|.|.|TRBV7-9
TGTGCCAGCAGCTCAACAGGGGGAGGGAGCTCCTACGAGCAGTACTTC
CASSSTGGGSSYEQYF
>TRBJ1-1|.|.|TRBV28
TGTGCCAGCACTGGACCGGGCAGGAACACTGAAGCTTTCTTT
CASTGPGRNTEAFF
>TRBJ1-5|few|.|TRBV18
TGTGCCAGCTCTCCAGGAGTAAATCAGCCCCAGCATTTT
CASSPGVNQPQHF
>TRBJ2-5|.|.|TRBV7-8
TGTGCCAGCAGCCCCCGGCCCGGGGTGACCCAGTACTTC
CASSPRPGVTQYF
>TRBJ2-2|.|.|TRBV5-8
TGTGCCAGCAGCTTGGTCTGGCAGGGACACAACACCGGGGAGCTGTTTTTT
CASSLVWQGHNTGELFF
>TRBJ1-5|.|.|TRBV2
TGTGCCAGCAGTGTATCGGGTGTCGGGGTGGGACAGCCCCAGCATTTT
CASSVSGVGVGQPQHF
>TRBJ2-7|.|.|TRBV2
TGTGCCAGCAGTGTAAAACATCCAGGGGAGCAGTACTTC
CASSVKHPGEQYF
>TRBJ1-2|.|.|TRBV6-5
TGTGCCAGCAGTTACCATACAGGAGACTATGGCTACACCTTC
CASSYHTGDYGYTF
>TRBJ2-3|.|TRBD2|TRBV19
TGTGCCAGTAGTATTCGACTAGCGGGAGCTAGCACAGATACGCAGTATTTT
CASSIRLAGASTDTQYF
>TRBJ2-2|.|.|TRBV6-5
TGTGCCAGCAGACGCTCCGGAGGGACCGGGGAGCTGTTTTTT
CASRRSGGTGELFF
>TRBJ1-4|.|.|TRBV18
TGTGCCAGCTCACCATACGAGCCCCAGGCCCTTAATGAAAAACTGTTTTTT
CASSPYEPQALNEKLFF
>TRBJ2-1|.|.|TRBV23-1
TGCGCCGGATACAATGAGCAGTTCTTC
CAGYNEQFF
>TRBJ1-1|few|.|TRBV30
TGTGCCTGGAGTGTACGTATTGGGGATGGAGCTTTCTTT
CAWSVRIGDGAFF
>TRBJ2-5|.|.|TRBV27
TGTGCCAGCAGAGTAGTTGGCTTAAGAAGGGAGACCCAGTACTTC
CASRVVGLRRETQYF
>TRBJ2-2|.|.|TRBV7-3
TGTGCCAGCCGACTTCAGATGAACACCGGGGAGCTGTTTTTT
CASRLQMNTGELFF
>TRBJ2-1|.|.|TRBV5-4
TGTGCCAGCAGCTCCCGGGTGGGGCAGCAGTTCTTC
CASSSRVGQQFF
>TRBJ2-3|.|.|TRBV11-2
TGTGCCAGCAGCGTCTGGACCCGCACAGATACGCAGTATTTT
CASSVWTRTDTQYF
>TRBJ1-2|.|.|TRBV19
TGTGCCAGTTCCTTTCGTTCCACCTTC
CASSFRSTF
>TRBJ2-3|.|.|TRBV18
TGTGCCAGCTCTTCGGGACACGGAGGGGATACGCAGTATTTT
CASSSGHGGDTQYF
>TRBJ2-2|.|TRBD2|TRBV6-6
TGTGCCTCAGGCGGGGCTAGCGGGATCGTCGGGGAGCTGTTTTTT
CASGGASGIVGELFF
>TRBJ1-5|.|TRBD1|TRBV2
TGTGCCAGCAGCTCTGACAGGGAGGTCCCTTTTGGCAATCAGCCCCAGCATTTT
CASSSDREVPFGNQPQHF
>TRBJ2-1|once|TRBD2|TRBV6-5
TGTGCCAGCAGTTATTGGGGACTAGCGGGAGTCAATGAGCAGTTCTTC
CASSYWGLAGVNEQFF
>TRBJ1-2|.|.|TRBV28
TGTGCCAGCAGTTTGAGAGCTAACACGAACTATGGCTACACCTTC
CASSLRANTNYGYTF
>TRBJ1-1|.|.|TRBV7-3
TGTGCCAGCAGCATGGACGGGATGAACACTGAAGCTTTCTTT
CASSMDGMNTEAFF
>TRBJ2-7|.|.|TRBV10-1
TGCGCCAGCAGTAAGGACAAGACCTACGAGCAGTACTTC
CASSKDKTYEQYF
>TRBJ2-7|.|.|TRBV7-9
TGTGCCAGCAGCTTCTCCGAGGGTAGCGAGCAGTACTTC
CASSFSEGSEQYF
>TRBJ1-6|.|.|TRBV25-1
TGTGCCAGCAGTGAATACATCAGGGGTTCACCCCTCCACTTT
CASSEYIRGSPLHF
>TRBJ2-2|.|.|TRBV18
TGTGCCAGCTCACCAAGGTCCAGGGCGAACACCGGGGAGCTGTTTTTT
CASSPRSRANTGELFF
>TRBJ1-1|once|TRBD1|TRBV28
TGTGCCAGCAGTTTGGCCGGGACAGGGGACACTGAAGCTTTCTTT
CASSLAGTGDTEAFF
>TRBJ2-5|.|.|TRBV5-1
TGCGCCAGCAAGAAGGGATTCCAAGAGACCCAGTACTTC
CASKKGFQETQYF
>TRBJ1-6|.|.|TRBV21-1
TGTGCCAGCAGCAGTTACCCGGGACAGGGGAGTTCACCCCTCCACTTT
CASSSYPGQGSSPLHF
>TRBJ1-5|once|.|TRBV7-2
TGTGCCAGCAGCCGGATTGGGGAAGGTCAGCCCCAGCATTTT
CASSRIGEGQPQHF
>TRBJ1-5|.|.|TRBV19
TGTGCCAGTAGTGACGTCTGGGCAGCTTATAGCAATCAGCCCCAGCATTTT
CASSDVWAAYSNQPQHF
>TRBJ1-2|once|TRBD1|TRBV15
TGTGCCACCAGCGGGGGACAGCACTATGGCTACACCTTC
CATSGGQHYGYTF
>TRBJ2-6|.|.|TRBV5-1
TGCGCCAGCAGCTTGTTTCAGAGCTCTGGGGCCAACGTCCTGACTTTC
CASSLFQSSGANVLTF
>TRBJ1-5|few|.|TRBV9
TGTGCCAGCAGCGTAGATGGGGGTCAGCCCCAGCATTTT
CASSVDGGQPQHF
>TRBJ1-4|.|.|TRBV28
TGTGCCAGCAGTTCCCGGAAGGGGAAGGCTAATGAAAAACTGTTTTTT
CASSSRKGKANEKLFF
>TRBJ1-1|.|.|TRBV5-8
TGTGCCAGCAGCCCAAGGGACGGGACTGAAGCTTTCTTT
CASSPRDGTEAFF
>TRBJ1-5|once|.|TRBV6-1
TGTGCCAGCAGAGCCACAGGGTCGAATCAGCCCCAGCATTTT
CASRATGSNQPQHF